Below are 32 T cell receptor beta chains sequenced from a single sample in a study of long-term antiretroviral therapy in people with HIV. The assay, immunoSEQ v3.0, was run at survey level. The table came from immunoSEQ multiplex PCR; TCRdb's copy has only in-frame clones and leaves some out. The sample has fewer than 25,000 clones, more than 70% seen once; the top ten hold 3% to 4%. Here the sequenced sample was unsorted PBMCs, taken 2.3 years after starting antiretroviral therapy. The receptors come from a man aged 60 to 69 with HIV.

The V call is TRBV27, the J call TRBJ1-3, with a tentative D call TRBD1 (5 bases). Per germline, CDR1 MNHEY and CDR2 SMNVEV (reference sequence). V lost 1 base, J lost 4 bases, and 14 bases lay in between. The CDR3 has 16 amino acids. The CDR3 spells CASSLWYGGAGNTIYF. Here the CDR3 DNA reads TGTGCCAGCAGTTTATGGTATGGAGGGGCAGGAAACACCATATATTTT.

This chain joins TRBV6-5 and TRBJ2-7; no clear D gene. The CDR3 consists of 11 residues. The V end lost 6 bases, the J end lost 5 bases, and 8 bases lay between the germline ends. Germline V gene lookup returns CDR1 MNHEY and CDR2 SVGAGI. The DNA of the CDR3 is TGTGCCAGCAGCCAAGGTAACGAGCAGTACTTC. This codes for CASSQGNEQYF.

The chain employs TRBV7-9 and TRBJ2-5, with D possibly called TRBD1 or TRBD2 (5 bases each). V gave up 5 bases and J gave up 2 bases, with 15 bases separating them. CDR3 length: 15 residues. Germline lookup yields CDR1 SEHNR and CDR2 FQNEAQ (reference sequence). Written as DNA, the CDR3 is TGTGCCAGCAGCGACAGTGGGACCCCACAAGAGACCCAGTACTTC. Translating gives CASSDSGTPQETQYF.

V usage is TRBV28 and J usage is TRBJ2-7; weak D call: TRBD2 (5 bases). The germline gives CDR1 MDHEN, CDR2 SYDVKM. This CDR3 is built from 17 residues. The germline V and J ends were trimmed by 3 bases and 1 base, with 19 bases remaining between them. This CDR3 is CASSLGPGLDRSYEQYF. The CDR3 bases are TGTGCCAGCAGTTTGGGCCCGGGGTTGGACCGATCCTACGAGCAGTACTTC. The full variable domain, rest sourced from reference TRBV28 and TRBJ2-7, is DVKVTQSSRYLVKRTGEKVFLECVQDMDHENMFWYRQDPGLGLRLIYFSYDVKMKEKGDIPEGYSVSREKKERFSLILESASTNQTSMYLCASSLGPGLDRSYEQYFGPGTRLTVT.

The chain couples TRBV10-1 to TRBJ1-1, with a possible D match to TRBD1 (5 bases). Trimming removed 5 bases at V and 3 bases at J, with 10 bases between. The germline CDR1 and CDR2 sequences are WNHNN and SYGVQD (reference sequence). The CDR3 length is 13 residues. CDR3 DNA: TGCGCCAGCAGTAGAGAGGGGTACACTGAAGCTTTCTTT. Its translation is CASSREGYTEAFF.

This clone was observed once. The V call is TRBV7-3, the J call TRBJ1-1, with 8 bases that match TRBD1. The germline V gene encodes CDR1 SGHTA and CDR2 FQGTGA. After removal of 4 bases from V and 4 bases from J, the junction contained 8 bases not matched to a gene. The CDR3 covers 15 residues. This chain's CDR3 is CASSSGGYGGTEAFF. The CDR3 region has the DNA TGTGCCAGCAGCTCAGGGGGCTACGGGGGCACTGAAGCTTTCTTT. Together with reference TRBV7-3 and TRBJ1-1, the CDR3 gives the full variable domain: GAGVSQTPSNKVTEKGKYVELRCDPISGHTALYWYRQSLGQGPEFLIYFQGTGAADDSGLPNDRFFAVRPEGSVSTLKIQRTERGDSAVYLCASSSGGYGGTEAFFGQGTRLTVV.

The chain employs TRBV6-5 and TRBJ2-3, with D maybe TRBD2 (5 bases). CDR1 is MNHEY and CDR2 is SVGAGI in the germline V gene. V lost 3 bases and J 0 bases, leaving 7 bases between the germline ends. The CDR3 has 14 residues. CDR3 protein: CASSYSASTDTQYF. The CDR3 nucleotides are TGTGCCAGCAGTTATAGCGCTAGCACAGATACGCAGTATTTT.

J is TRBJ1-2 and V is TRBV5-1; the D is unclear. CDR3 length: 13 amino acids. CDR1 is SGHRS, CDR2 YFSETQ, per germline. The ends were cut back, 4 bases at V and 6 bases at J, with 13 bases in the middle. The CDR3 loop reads CASSPRGSHGYTF. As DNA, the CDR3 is TGCGCCAGCAGCCCACGAGGGTCGCATGGCTACACCTTC.

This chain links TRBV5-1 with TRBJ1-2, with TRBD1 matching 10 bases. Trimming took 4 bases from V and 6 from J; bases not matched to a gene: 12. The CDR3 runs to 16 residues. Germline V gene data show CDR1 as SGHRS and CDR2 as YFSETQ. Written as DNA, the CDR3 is TGCGCCAGCAGCGACCCTTCCGGGACAGGGGAAAATGGCTACACCTTC. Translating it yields CASSDPSGTGENGYTF. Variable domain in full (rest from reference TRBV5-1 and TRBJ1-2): KAGVTQTPRYLIKTRGQQVTLSCSPISGHRSVSWYQQTPGQGLQFLFEYFSETQRNKGNFPGRFSGRQFSNSRSEMNVSTLELGDSALYLCASSDPSGTGENGYTFGSGTRLTVV.

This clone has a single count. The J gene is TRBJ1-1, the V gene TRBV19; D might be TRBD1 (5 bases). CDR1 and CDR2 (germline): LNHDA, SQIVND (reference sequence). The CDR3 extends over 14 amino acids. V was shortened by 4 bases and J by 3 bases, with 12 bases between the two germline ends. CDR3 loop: CASSRAGIYTEAFF. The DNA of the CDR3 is TGTGCCAGTAGTAGGGCAGGGATTTACACTGAAGCTTTCTTT. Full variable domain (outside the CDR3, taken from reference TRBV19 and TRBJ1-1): DGGITQSPKYLFRKEGQNVTLSCEQNLNHDAMYWYRQDPGQGLRLIYYSQIVNDFQKGDIAEGYSVSREKKESFPLTVTSAQKNPTAFYLCASSRAGIYTEAFFGQGTRLTVV.

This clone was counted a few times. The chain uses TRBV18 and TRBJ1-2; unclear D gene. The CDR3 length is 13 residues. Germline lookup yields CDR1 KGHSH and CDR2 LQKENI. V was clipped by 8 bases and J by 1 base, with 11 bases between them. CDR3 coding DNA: TGTGCCAGCCTTGGACGGGATAACTATGGCTACACCTTC. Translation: CASLGRDNYGYTF.

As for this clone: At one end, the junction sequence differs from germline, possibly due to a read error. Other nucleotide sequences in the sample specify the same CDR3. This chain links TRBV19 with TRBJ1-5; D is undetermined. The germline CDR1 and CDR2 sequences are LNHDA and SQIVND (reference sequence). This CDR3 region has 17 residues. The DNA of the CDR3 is TGTGCCAGTAGACCTCTGGTTGGCGGCTTCAGCAATCAGCCTCAGCATTTT. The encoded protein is CASRPLVGGFSNQPQHF.

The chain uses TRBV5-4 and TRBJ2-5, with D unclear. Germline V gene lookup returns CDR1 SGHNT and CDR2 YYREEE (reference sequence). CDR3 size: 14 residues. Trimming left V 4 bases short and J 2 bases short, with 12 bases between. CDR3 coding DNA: TGTGCCAGCAGCACGCCGGACGGTCAAGAGACCCAGTACTTC. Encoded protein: CASSTPDGQETQYF.

Here the CDR3 DNA reads TGTGCCAGTAGGGTGGGCTTTCGCACCGGGGAGCTGTTTTTT. This sequence encodes CASRVGFRTGELFF. V is TRBV19 and J is TRBJ2-2; D unclear. The CDR3 covers 14 residues. Deletions cut 6 bases from V and 4 bases from J, with 12 bases between. CDR1 and CDR2 from the germline V gene are LNHDA and SQIVND (reference sequence).

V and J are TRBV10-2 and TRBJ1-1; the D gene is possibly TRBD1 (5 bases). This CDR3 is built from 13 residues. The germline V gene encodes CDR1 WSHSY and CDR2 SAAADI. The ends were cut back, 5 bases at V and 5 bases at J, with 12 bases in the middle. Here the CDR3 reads CASSQIGGTEAFF. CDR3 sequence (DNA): TGCGCCAGCAGTCAGATTGGGGGGACTGAAGCTTTCTTT.

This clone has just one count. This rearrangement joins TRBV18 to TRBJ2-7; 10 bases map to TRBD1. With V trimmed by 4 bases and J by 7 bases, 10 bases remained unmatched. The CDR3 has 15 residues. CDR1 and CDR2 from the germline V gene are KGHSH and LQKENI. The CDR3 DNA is TGTGCCAGCTCACACTCGACAGGGGGCGAGTGGGAGCAGTACTTC. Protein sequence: CASSHSTGGEWEQYF.

CDR3 protein: CASSVVGGDIQYF. The DNA for the CDR3 is TGTGCCAGCAGCGTAGTTGGGGGAGACATTCAGTACTTC. The chain uses TRBV9 and TRBJ2-4; D might be TRBD1 or TRBD2, each matching 5 bases. The germline gives CDR1 SGDLS, CDR2 YYNGEE. V was pared by 0 bases and J by 8 bases, with 9 bases between. This CDR3 contains 13 residues. Looking up the rest from reference TRBV9 and TRBJ2-4 gives the full variable domain: DSGVTQTPKHLITATGQRVTLRCSPRSGDLSVYWYQQSLDQGLQFLIQYYNGEERAKGNILERFSAQQFPDLHSELNLSSLELGDSALYFCASSVVGGDIQYFGAGTRLSVL.

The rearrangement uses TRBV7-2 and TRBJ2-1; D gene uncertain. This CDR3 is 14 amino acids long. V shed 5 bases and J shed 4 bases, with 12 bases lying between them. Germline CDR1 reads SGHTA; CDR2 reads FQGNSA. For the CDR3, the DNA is TGTGCCAGCAGCCCCGGCGGCAGTTACAATGAGCAGTTCTTC. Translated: CASSPGGSYNEQFF.

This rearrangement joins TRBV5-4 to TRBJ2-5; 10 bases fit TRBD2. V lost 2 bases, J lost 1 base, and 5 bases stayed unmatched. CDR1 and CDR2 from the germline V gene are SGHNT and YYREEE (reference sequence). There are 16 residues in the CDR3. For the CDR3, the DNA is TGTGCCAGCAGCTTACGACTAGCGGGTATCCAAGAGACCCAGTACTTC. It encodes CASSLRLAGIQETQYF.

CDR3 sequence reads: CASSILPTTGKNTGELFF. The CDR3 DNA reads TGCGCCAGCAGTATTCTCCCGACCACAGGGAAGAACACCGGGGAGCTGTTTTTT. This sequence joins TRBV5-1 and TRBJ2-2; the D gene is possibly TRBD1 (6 bases). V gave up 5 bases and J gave up 1 base, with 21 bases separating them. Germline V gene lookup returns CDR1 SGHRS and CDR2 YFSETQ. This CDR3 spans 18 amino acids.

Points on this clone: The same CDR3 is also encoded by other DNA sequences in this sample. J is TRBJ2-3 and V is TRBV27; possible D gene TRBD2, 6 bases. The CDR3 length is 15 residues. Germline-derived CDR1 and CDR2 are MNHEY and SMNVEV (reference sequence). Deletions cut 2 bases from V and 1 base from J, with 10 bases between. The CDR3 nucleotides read TGTGCCAGCAGTTTACGAGCGGGCCGCACAGATACGCAGTATTTT. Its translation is CASSLRAGRTDTQYF.

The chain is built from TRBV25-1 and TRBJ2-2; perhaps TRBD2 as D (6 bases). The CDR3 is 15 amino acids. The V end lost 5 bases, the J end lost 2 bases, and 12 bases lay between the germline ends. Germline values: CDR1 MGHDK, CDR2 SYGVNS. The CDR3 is CASSISGTNTGELFF. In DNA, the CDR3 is TGTGCCAGCAGTATCTCCGGGACTAACACCGGGGAGCTGTTTTTT.

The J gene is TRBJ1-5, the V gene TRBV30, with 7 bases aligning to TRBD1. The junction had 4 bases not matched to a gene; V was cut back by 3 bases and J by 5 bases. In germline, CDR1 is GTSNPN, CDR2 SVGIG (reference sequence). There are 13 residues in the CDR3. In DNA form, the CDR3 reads TGTGCCTGGAGGGGGGACAGCCATCAGCCCCAGCATTTT. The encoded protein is CAWRGDSHQPQHF.

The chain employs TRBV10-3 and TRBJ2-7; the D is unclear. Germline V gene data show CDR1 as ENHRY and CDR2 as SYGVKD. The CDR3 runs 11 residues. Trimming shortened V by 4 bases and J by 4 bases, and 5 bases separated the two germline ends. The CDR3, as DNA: TGTGCCATCAGTGCTCAATACGAGCAGTACTTC. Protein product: CAISAQYEQYF.

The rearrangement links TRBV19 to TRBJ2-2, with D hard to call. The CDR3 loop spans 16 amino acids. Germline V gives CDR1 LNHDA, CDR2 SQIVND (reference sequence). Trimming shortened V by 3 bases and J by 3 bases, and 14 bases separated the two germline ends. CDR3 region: CASSILGFGDTGELFF. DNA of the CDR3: TGTGCCAGTAGTATCCTCGGGTTTGGGGACACCGGGGAGCTGTTTTTT.

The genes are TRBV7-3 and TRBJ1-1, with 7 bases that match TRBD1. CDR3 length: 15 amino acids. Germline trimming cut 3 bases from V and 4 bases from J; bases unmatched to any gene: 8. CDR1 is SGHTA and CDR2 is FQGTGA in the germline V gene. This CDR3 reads CASSFAHRGPTEAFF. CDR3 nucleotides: TGTGCCAGCAGCTTCGCCCACAGGGGTCCCACTGAAGCTTTCTTT.

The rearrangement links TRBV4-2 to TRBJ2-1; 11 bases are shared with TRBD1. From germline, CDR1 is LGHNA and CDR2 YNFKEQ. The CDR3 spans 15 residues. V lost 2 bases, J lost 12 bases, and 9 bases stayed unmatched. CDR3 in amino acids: CASSQLSGQGARQFF. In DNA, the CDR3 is TGTGCCAGCAGCCAACTATCCGGACAGGGGGCTAGGCAGTTCTTC.

Here the CDR3 reads CASSLVYRTSYNEQFF. The CDR3 DNA follows: TGCGCCAGCAGCTTGGTATACAGGACATCCTACAATGAGCAGTTCTTC. The chain links TRBV5-1 to TRBJ2-1; perhaps TRBD1 as D (5 bases). The CDR3 contains 16 residues. Per the germline V gene, CDR1 is SGHRS and CDR2 is YFSETQ. With 0 bases removed from V and 1 base from J, the gap between germline ends came to 11 bases.

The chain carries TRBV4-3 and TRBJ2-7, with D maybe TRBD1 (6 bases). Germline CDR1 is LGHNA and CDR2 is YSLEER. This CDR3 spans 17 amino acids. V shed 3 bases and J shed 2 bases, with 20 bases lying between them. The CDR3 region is CASSQALGPGQAYEQYF. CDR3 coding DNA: TGCGCCAGCAGCCAGGCCTTGGGCCCGGGACAAGCCTACGAGCAGTACTTC.

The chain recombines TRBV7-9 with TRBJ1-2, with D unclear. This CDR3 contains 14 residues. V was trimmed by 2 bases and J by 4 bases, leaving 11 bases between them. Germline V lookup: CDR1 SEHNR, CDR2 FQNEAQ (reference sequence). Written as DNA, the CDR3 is TGTGCCAGCAGCTTAATTCCAGCCTTCTATGGCTACACCTTC. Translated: CASSLIPAFYGYTF.

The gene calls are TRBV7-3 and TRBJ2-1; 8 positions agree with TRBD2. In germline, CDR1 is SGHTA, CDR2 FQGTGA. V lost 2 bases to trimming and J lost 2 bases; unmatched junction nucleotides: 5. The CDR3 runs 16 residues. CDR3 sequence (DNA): TGTGCCAGCAGCTTAGACGGGAGGGCCGCCTACAATGAGCAGTTCTTC. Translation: CASSLDGRAAYNEQFF.

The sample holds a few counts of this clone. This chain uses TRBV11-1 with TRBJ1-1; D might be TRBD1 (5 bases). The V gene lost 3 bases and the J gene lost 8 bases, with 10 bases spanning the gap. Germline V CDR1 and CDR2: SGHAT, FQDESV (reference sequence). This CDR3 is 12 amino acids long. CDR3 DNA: TGTGCCAGCAGCTTGGGACCGGAAGAAGCTTTCTTT. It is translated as CASSLGPEEAFF.